These 24 T cell receptor beta chains originate from one sample sequenced in a study of technical replicates of blood from several donors. Generated by immunoSEQ multiplex PCR, the TCRdb table keeps only in-frame clones and is missing some. Counted here are more than 70,000 clones, about 90% occurring once; the ten biggest clones make up 0.27%. What was sequenced was T cells isolated from PBMCs. The receptors were sampled from a human donor in good health.

This chain joins TRBV7-9 and TRBJ2-3; TRBD2 aligns across 10 bases. The CDR3 totals 16 residues. The germline V gene encodes CDR1 SEHNR and CDR2 FQNEAQ (reference sequence). With 0 bases clipped from V and 2 bases from J, the junction kept 2 bases outside the gene matches. CDR3 protein: CASSLATSGDTDTQYF. DNA of the CDR3: TGTGCCAGCAGCTTAGCCACTAGCGGGGACACAGATACGCAGTATTTT.

The chain carries TRBV5-1 and TRBJ2-1; 8 bases align to TRBD1. Losses at the gene ends were 2 bases for V and 7 bases for J; bases not matched to a gene: 2. CDR1 and CDR2 (germline): SGHRS, YFSETQ. The CDR3 contains 13 residues. DNA of the CDR3: TGCGCCAGCAGCTTAGGGACAGGTAATGAGCAGTTCTTC. This codes for CASSLGTGNEQFF.

The chain has TRBV5-4 and TRBJ2-7; 10 bases are a match to TRBD1. The CDR3 loop spans 16 amino acids. V gave up 0 bases and J gave up 2 bases; unmatched junction bases: 5. Germline assignment: CDR1 SGHNT and CDR2 YYREEE (reference sequence). In DNA, the CDR3 is TGTGCCAGCAGCTTGGGTATGACAGGGGGCCCCTACGAGCAGTACTTC. This translates into CASSLGMTGGPYEQYF.

The chain employs TRBV28 and TRBJ2-7; D is ambiguous. The CDR3 is made up of 14 amino acids. CDR1 is MDHEN and CDR2 is SYDVKM in the germline V gene. V dropped 1 base and J dropped 0 bases, with 7 bases sitting between them. The CDR3 DNA reads TGTGCCAGCAGTTTATCTGGCAGCTCCTACGAGCAGTACTTC. This codes for CASSLSGSSYEQYF.

The V call is TRBV19, the J call TRBJ2-7, with 8 bases fitting TRBD2. The CDR3 extends over 15 amino acids. V dropped 1 base and J dropped 4; count of bases not matched to a gene: 6. In germline, CDR1 is LNHDA, CDR2 SQIVND (reference sequence). The CDR3 DNA reads as TGTGCCAGTAGTATAGTCAGCGGGGGACGGTACGAGCAGTACTTC. Residues: CASSIVSGGRYEQYF.

J is TRBJ1-2 and V is TRBV5-6, with 10 positions matching TRBD1. The length of the CDR3 is 15 residues. The germline V gene has CDR1 SGHDT and CDR2 YYEEEE. V shed 1 base, J shed 3 bases, and the junction held 3 bases outside the gene matches. CDR3 nucleotide sequence: TGTGCCAGCAGCTTGATAGGGACAGGGGACTATGGCTACACCTTC. Residues: CASSLIGTGDYGYTF.

This clone was observed a single time. The chain links TRBV19 to TRBJ1-6, with D possibly matching TRBD1 (5 bases). The germline CDR1 and CDR2 sequences are LNHDA and SQIVND (reference sequence). There are 14 residues in the CDR3. V was pared by 7 bases and J by 0 bases, with 7 bases between. DNA of the CDR3: TGTGCCAGTACCGACAGCTCCTATAATTCACCCCTCCACTTT. Its translation: CASTDSSYNSPLHF. Full variable domain (missing parts from reference TRBV19 and TRBJ1-6): DGGITQSPKYLFRKEGQNVTLSCEQNLNHDAMYWYRQDPGQGLRLIYYSQIVNDFQKGDIAEGYSVSREKKESFPLTVTSAQKNPTAFYLCASTDSSYNSPLHFGNGTRLTVT.

This clone appeared a few times. The chain recombines TRBV7-9 with TRBJ1-1, with D unresolved. This CDR3 comprises 12 residues. Trimming removed 2 bases at V and 11 bases at J, with 12 bases between. The V gene's germline CDR1 is SEHNR and CDR2 FQNEAQ (reference sequence). The CDR3 DNA is TGTGCCAGCAGCTTAAGCAGTGGAGGGGCTTTCTTT. As protein: CASSLSSGGAFF.

V usage is TRBV16 and J usage is TRBJ1-1; possibly TRBD1 for D (6 bases). The V gene's germline CDR1 is KGHSY and CDR2 FQNENV. The V end lost 0 bases, the J end lost 5 bases, and 10 bases lay between the germline ends. This CDR3 is built from 14 residues. CDR3 residues: CASSQSDSFTEAFF. DNA for the CDR3: TGTGCCAGCAGCCAATCGGACAGTTTTACTGAAGCTTTCTTT.

The genes are TRBV9 and TRBJ2-7; D call uncertain. CDR3 length equals 11 residues. Trimming cost V 4 bases and J 6 bases, with 8 bases left between them. CDR1 SGDLS and CDR2 YYNGEE come from the germline V gene. The CDR3, as DNA: TGTGCCAGCAGCCCCGCCGGCGAGCAGTACTTC. Protein product: CASSPAGEQYF.

This rearrangement joins TRBV6-5 to TRBJ2-7; D is possibly TRBD1 (5 bases). The germline CDR1 and CDR2 sequences are MNHEY and SVGAGI. V was cut by 4 bases and J by 0 bases, with 10 bases left in between. The CDR3 totals 14 residues. The CDR3 DNA reads as TGTGCCAGCAGTTTAGGCCAGGGCTCCTACGAGCAGTACTTC. Translated: CASSLGQGSYEQYF.

This sequence joins TRBV19 and TRBJ2-1; weak D call: TRBD2 (6 bases). V lost 6 bases and J 7 bases, leaving 19 bases between the germline ends. The CDR3 covers 15 residues. CDR1 and CDR2 (germline): LNHDA, SQIVND (reference sequence). DNA for the CDR3: TGTGCCAGTAGGTCCACTAGCCCCATTAAAAATGAGCAGTTCTTC. This codes for CASRSTSPIKNEQFF.

The rearrangement joins TRBV7-9 to TRBJ2-3, with TRBD2 matching over 9 bases. The V gene's germline CDR1 is SEHNR and CDR2 FQNEAQ (reference sequence). V trimming: 6 bases; J trimming: 2 bases; junction bases outside the gene matches: 12. The CDR3 loop spans 17 amino acids. The CDR3 nucleotides are TGTGCCAGCAGTCCTCGAAGAGGCGGGGGGGTCACAGATACGCAGTATTTT. Protein: CASSPRRGGGVTDTQYF.

The chain combines TRBV28 with TRBJ1-2; possible D gene TRBD1, 6 bases. The CDR3 sequence is 12 residues long. Germline V lookup: CDR1 MDHEN, CDR2 SYDVKM. The V end lost 8 bases, the J end lost 8 bases, and 15 bases lay between the germline ends. The CDR3 DNA sequence: TGTGCCAGCTCGGGAAACAGGGACGGCTACACCTTC. Translation gives CASSGNRDGYTF.

J is TRBJ2-7 and V is TRBV2, with unresolved D. This CDR3 spans 10 amino acids. CDR1 SNHLY and CDR2 FYNNEI come from the germline V gene. Trimming removed 4 bases at V and 7 bases at J, with 5 bases between. The CDR3 DNA is TGTGCCAGCAGTGCTCTAGAGCAGTACTTC. It encodes CASSALEQYF.

The chain recombines TRBV6-4 with TRBJ2-3; 12 nucleotides match TRBD1. Germline V gene sequence: CDR1 MRHNA, CDR2 SNTAGT. CDR3 size: 17 residues. Trimming removed 6 bases from V and 4 bases from J; junction bases left unmatched: 11. CDR3 protein: CASRKSPGQGASDTQYF. The CDR3 DNA follows: TGTGCCAGCAGAAAATCACCGGGACAGGGGGCATCAGATACGCAGTATTTT.

The V gene is TRBV10-3, the J gene TRBJ1-5; D remains unclear. V lost 0 bases and J lost 2, with 32 bases in between. The CDR3 is 23 residues long. Germline V CDR1 and CDR2: ENHRY, SYGVKD. The CDR3 sequence is CAISESPQVPHTSTRSGNQPQHF. The CDR3 DNA reads TGTGCCATCAGTGAGTCCCCGCAAGTCCCACACACCTCAACTAGAAGTGGCAATCAGCCCCAGCATTTT.

The V gene is TRBV9, the J gene TRBJ1-1; D is possibly TRBD1 (6 bases). This CDR3 is 16 amino acids long. V was shortened by 1 base and J by 1 base, with 14 bases between the two germline ends. The germline V gene has CDR1 SGDLS and CDR2 YYNGEE. CDR3 in amino acids: CASSVKPGHQNTEAFF. DNA of the CDR3: TGTGCCAGCAGCGTAAAACCGGGACACCAGAACACTGAAGCTTTCTTT.

The rearrangement uses TRBV27 and TRBJ1-2; 7 bases fit TRBD1. J gave up 4 bases and V 6 bases, and 5 bases lay outside the gene matches. Germline V gene lookup returns CDR1 MNHEY and CDR2 SMNVEV (reference sequence). The CDR3 is 13 residues long. The CDR3 is CASRPGQLYGYTF. The CDR3 bases are TGTGCCAGCAGACCGGGACAGCTCTATGGCTACACCTTC.

This chain connects TRBV6-5 to TRBJ2-3; 10 nucleotides line up with TRBD2. This CDR3 is built from 16 residues. Unmatched junction bases numbered 8, after V lost 3 bases and J lost 5 bases. Germline V gene data show CDR1 as MNHEY and CDR2 as SVGAGI. The CDR3 is CASSYNHGLAEDTQYF. The CDR3 DNA sequence: TGTGCCAGCAGTTATAACCACGGACTAGCGGAAGATACGCAGTATTTT.

This chain links TRBV10-3 with TRBJ1-5, with D perhaps matching TRBD1 (5 bases). The CDR3 consists of 16 residues. The V and J ends lost 2 bases and 0 bases respectively, with 11 bases between them. Germline V gene lookup returns CDR1 ENHRY and CDR2 SYGVKD. The CDR3 protein is CAISELWGDSNQPQHF. CDR3 DNA sequence: TGTGCCATCAGTGAGCTTTGGGGGGATAGCAATCAGCCCCAGCATTTT.

This clone was counted once. This chain joins TRBV4-1 and TRBJ2-7; 9 bases line up with TRBD2. The CDR3 consists of 14 residues. V trimming: 1 base; J trimming: 4 bases; junction bases outside the gene matches: 2. Germline lookup yields CDR1 MGHRA and CDR2 YSYEKL. Here the CDR3 DNA reads TGCGCCAGCAGCCAAGGGACTAGCGCTTACGAGCAGTACTTC. Translated: CASSQGTSAYEQYF.

The rearrangement uses TRBV6-1 and TRBJ2-1; TRBD1 agrees at 9 bases. CDR3 length equals 15 residues. Per the germline V gene, CDR1 is MNHNS and CDR2 is SASEGT. V trimming: 5 bases; J trimming: 8 bases; junction bases outside the gene matches: 10. CDR3 DNA: TGTGCCAGCAGTTTTGACGGGACAGGGACAGATGAGCAGTTCTTC. Protein: CASSFDGTGTDEQFF.

The chain joins TRBV7-9 to TRBJ2-5; 7 bases map to TRBD2. CDR3 length equals 15 residues. Germline V gene lookup returns CDR1 SEHNR and CDR2 FQNEAQ (reference sequence). V shed 7 bases and J 4 bases; nucleotides not matched to a gene: 12. The CDR3 DNA reads TGTGCCAGCATCAATCTAGCGGAGGACATAGAGACCCAGTACTTC. Protein: CASINLAEDIETQYF.